This is a list of T cell receptor beta chains from one sample in a study of T cell repertoires in cytomegalovirus infection. MiXCR, run by TCRdb on the reads, gives a single entry per CDR3 protein. The repertoire holds more than 200,000 distinct CDR3 sequences, with approximately 8.3% as singletons. Sequencing input: PBMCs. The source of these receptors is a human donor in good health (CMV status not recorded). Some clones in this sample may be carry-over from other donors' samples. The CDR3 runs from the conserved cysteine through the conserved F or W. D genes are given only for firm matches. Size is omitted from some rows. Given values are once, few, many or a class for expanded clones.

TRBJ2-1 TRBV19 - TRBD2 CASSIRLAGGNEQFF TGTGCCAGTAGTATAAGACTAGCGGGGGGCAATGAGCAGTTCTTC
TRBJ1-1 TRBV11-3 many TRBD1 CASSLEDLGGVSEAFF TGTGCCAGCAGCTTAGAGGACTTAGGGGGCGTTAGTGAAGCTTTCTTT
TRBJ2-5 TRBV7-2 many - CASSLGYPGQAEETQYF TGTGCCAGCAGCTTAGGATACCCGGGGCAGGCTGAAGAGACCCAGTACTTC
TRBJ2-7 TRBV20-1 few - CSVKVLDEQYF TGCAGTGTGAAGGTCCTGGACGAGCAGTACTTC
TRBJ2-1 TRBV30 many TRBD1 CAWKQGSRQFF TGTGCCTGGAAACAGGGGAGTCGGCAGTTCTTC
TRBJ2-3 TRBV11-3 many TRBD2 CASRIAGGPGDTQYF TGTGCCAGCAGAATAGCGGGGGGGCCCGGAGATACGCAGTATTTT
TRBJ2-7 TRBV30 many - CAWSVHSYEQYF TGTGCCTGGAGTGTCCACTCCTACGAGCAGTACTTC
TRBJ1-5 TRBV5-1 - TRBD1 CASSTRQGCRYNCNQPQHF TGCGCCAGCAGCACGCGACAGGGGTGCCGATACAATTGCAATCAGCCCCAGCATTTT
TRBJ1-5 TRBV19 many TRBD1 CASRLGDRGNQPQHF TGTGCCAGTAGGCTTGGGGACAGGGGCAATCAGCCCCAGCATTTT
TRBJ1-1 TRBV20-1 - - CSAAPPTNMNTEAFF TGCAGTGCTGCCCCGCCGACCAACATGAACACTGAAGCTTTCTTT
TRBJ2-2 TRBV7-2 - TRBD2 CASSSRLAGGPGELFF TGTGCCAGCAGCTCCCGACTAGCGGGAGGGCCCGGGGAGCTGTTTTTT
TRBJ1-6 TRBV9 - TRBD1 CASSSRTGQGSPLHF TGTGCCAGCAGCTCCCGGACAGGGCAAGGTTCACCCCTCCACTTT
TRBJ1-2 TRBV18 - - CASSSLTTTTNYGYTF TGTGCCAGCTCGTCACTGACAACGACTACTAACTATGGCTACACCTTC
TRBJ2-1 TRBV7-2 many - CASSRPSNEQFF TGTGCCAGCAGCCGTCCTTCCAATGAGCAGTTCTTC
TRBJ2-7 TRBV5-6 - TRBD1 CASSLAGQGFHEQYF TGTGCCAGCAGCTTAGCGGGACAGGGGTTTCACGAGCAGTACTTC
TRBJ2-7 TRBV28 many - CASRSGTLYEQYF TGTGCCAGCAGGTCCGGGACGCTCTACGAGCAGTACTTC
TRBJ2-7 TRBV24-1 many TRBD1 CATSDGDRGWESGEQYF TGTGCCACCAGTGATGGGGACAGGGGCTGGGAAAGTGGCGAGCAGTACTTC
TRBJ1-2 TRBV7-2 many - CASSPQAGERFNYGYTF TGTGCCAGCAGCCCCCAGGCTGGTGAGAGATTTAACTATGGCTACACCTTC
TRBJ1-4 TRBV7-2 many - CASSLGGGSNEKLFF TGTGCCAGCAGCTTGGGGGGGGGATCGAATGAAAAACTGTTTTTT
TRBJ1-2 TRBV19 many - CASSIGQGLYGYTF TGTGCCAGTAGTATTGGGCAGGGACTTTATGGCTACACCTTC
TRBJ2-3 TRBV3-1 - - CASSQGPWEGDTQYF TGTGCCAGCAGCCAAGGCCCGTGGGAAGGGGATACGCAGTATTTT
TRBJ1-1 TRBV19 many - CASSIDTDTEAFF TGTGCCAGTAGTATCGACACGGACACTGAAGCTTTCTTT
TRBJ2-3 TRBV7-2 many TRBD1 CASSQRQGSGTDTQYF TGTGCCAGCAGCCAGAGACAGGGTTCGGGCACAGATACGCAGTATTTT
TRBJ2-1 TRBV7-3 many - CASSLGTVGSEQFF TGTGCCAGCAGCTTGGGGACCGTGGGGAGTGAGCAGTTCTTC
TRBJ1-5 TRBV6-8 few - CASRIRSNQPQHF TGTGCCAGCAGAATAAGGAGCAATCAGCCCCAGCATTTT
TRBJ1-5 TRBV7-2 many TRBD1 CASSLEVGGTGNFQPQHF TGTGCCAGCAGCCTAGAGGTGGGCGGGACAGGGAACTTTCAGCCCCAGCATTTT
TRBJ2-3 TRBV19 many TRBD2 CASSSSTSGGTDTQYF TGTGCCAGTAGTTCCTCGACTAGCGGGGGAACAGATACGCAGTATTTT
TRBJ1-5 TRBV28 many - CASSLWEQPQHF TGTGCCAGCAGTTTGTGGGAACAGCCCCAGCATTTT
TRBJ1-1 TRBV20-1 few - CSARDLPGAEAFF TGCAGTGCTAGAGATCTTCCCGGGGCTGAAGCTTTCTTT
TRBJ2-2 TRBV28 - TRBD2 CASRGGDSTGELFF TGTGCCAGCAGGGGAGGGGATTCCACCGGGGAGCTGTTTTTT
TRBJ2-3 TRBV7-8 many - CASSPIRDTDTQYF TGTGCCAGCAGCCCGATCCGGGACACAGATACGCAGTATTTT
TRBJ1-1 TRBV10-2 - - CASSGAGSSEAFF TGCGCCAGCAGTGGGGCGGGATCTAGTGAAGCTTTCTTT
TRBJ1-1 TRBV20-1 few - CSARDPPKVNTEAFF TGCAGTGCTAGAGATCCCCCCAAAGTGAACACTGAAGCTTTCTTT
TRBJ1-3 TRBV6-6 many - CASSPRDYSGNTIYF TGTGCCAGCAGTCCCCGGGACTATTCTGGAAACACCATATATTTT
TRBJ2-1 TRBV19 many - CASGVLGNEQFF TGTGCCAGTGGGGTTCTTGGAAATGAGCAGTTCTTC
TRBJ2-1 TRBV7-2 - - CASSSIVSSYNEQFF TGTGCCAGCAGTTCCATTGTAAGCTCCTACAATGAGCAGTTCTTC
TRBJ2-7 TRBV29-1 few - CSVRDNYYEQYF TGCAGCGTTCGGGACAACTACTACGAGCAGTACTTC
TRBJ1-6 TRBV12-3/TRBV12-4 many - CASSLAQSGRGRRSYNSPLHF TGTGCCAGCAGTTTAGCCCAGTCCGGGAGGGGCCGTAGGTCCTATAATTCACCCCTCCACTTT
TRBJ2-6 TRBV20-1 many - CSARDQYSGANVLTF TGCAGTGCTAGAGATCAATACTCTGGGGCCAACGTCCTGACTTTC
TRBJ1-1 TRBV4-3 many - CASSQDIQPNTEAFF TGCGCCAGCAGCCAAGATATACAGCCCAACACTGAAGCTTTCTTT
TRBJ1-1 TRBV5-5 many - CASSLDIDTEAFF TGTGCCAGCAGCCTGGACATCGACACTGAAGCTTTCTTT
TRBJ2-5 TRBV7-2 few - CASSPQGTQYF TGTGCCAGCAGCCCTCAAGGGACCCAGTACTTC
TRBJ2-3 TRBV20-1 - - CSARSVGVFTDTQYF TGCAGTGCTAGATCTGTAGGGGTCTTCACAGATACGCAGTATTTT
TRBJ2-4 TRBV5-1 - - CASSLTGTLQITPNIQYF TGCGCCAGCAGCTTAACCGGGACCCTTCAAATTACCCCTAACATTCAGTACTTC
TRBJ1-1 TRBV12-3/TRBV12-4 many - CASTWGANTEAFF TGTGCCAGCACCTGGGGGGCGAACACTGAAGCTTTCTTT
TRBJ1-2 TRBV7-2 many - CASSLLQDGAGYTF TGTGCCAGCAGCTTGTTGCAGGACGGAGCTGGCTACACCTTC
TRBJ2-2 TRBV7-2 many - CASSWNPLMRNTGELFF TGTGCCAGCAGCTGGAATCCCCTAATGCGGAACACCGGGGAGCTGTTTTTT
TRBJ2-1 TRBV20-1 - TRBD1 CSARGDRENEQFF TGCAGTGCTAGGGGGGACAGGGAGAATGAGCAGTTCTTC
TRBJ1-5 TRBV4-3 many TRBD1 CASSQNGGQGQPQHF TGCGCCAGCAGCCAAAACGGGGGACAGGGACAGCCCCAGCATTTT
TRBJ2-1 TRBV7-8 few TRBD2 CASSLVLAGGAEQFF TGTGCCAGCAGCTTAGTCCTAGCGGGAGGTGCTGAGCAGTTCTTC
TRBJ2-1 TRBV12-3/TRBV12-4 many TRBD1 CASSPGQGLRNEQFF TGTGCCAGCAGCCCCGGACAGGGCCTTAGGAATGAGCAGTTCTTC
TRBJ2-3 TRBV14 - - CASSQDPGLPDTQYF TGTGCCAGCAGCCAAGATCCGGGACTCCCAGATACGCAGTATTTT
TRBJ1-6 TRBV7-2 many - CASSLQGDNSPLHF TGTGCCAGCAGCTTACAGGGAGACAATTCACCCCTCCACTTT
TRBJ2-1 TRBV19 few - CASSYRVNEQFF TGTGCCAGTAGTTACAGGGTCAATGAGCAGTTCTTC